This T cell receptor beta chain was captured in a study of cytomegalovirus exposure and HLA in healthy donors. With 60 Vbeta and 13 Jbeta primers, the PCR was carried out. The table came from immunoSEQ multiplex PCR; TCRdb's copy has only in-frame clones and leaves some out. The table records more than 95,000 clones, roughly 78% of them present only once. Germline V lookup: CDR1 MNHEY, CDR2 SVGAGI. Trimming stripped 4 bases from V and 2 bases from J, with 9 bases between. The CDR3 consists of 15 residues. The sequence was collected from a man younger than 45 in good health and CMV-seropositive. The specimen was PBMCs. V is TRBV6-5 and J is TRBJ2-6, with D tentatively TRBD1 (6 bases). CDR3: CASSSRGTGANVLTF. The CDR3 DNA sequence: TGTGCCAGCAGTTCAAGGGGGACTGGGGCCAACGTCCTGACTTTC.